This T cell receptor beta chain is from a study of T cell responses to AZD1222 COVID-19 vaccine. Study-level results: Spike-specific TCRs gained breadth and depth after people received two AZD1222 doses. Spike-spanning, vaccine-associated CD4 TCRs were dominant at 160-218 and 743-854.

Germline V gene lookup returns CDR1 MNHNS and CDR2 SASEGT. The ends lost 4 bases at V and 5 bases at J; junction bases unmatched: 12. This CDR3 comprises 16 residues. This clone was found once. Antigen: not known. Assay used: immunoSEQ multiplex PCR; TCRdb lists only in-frame clones, some missing. In the table there are about 100,000 clones, approximately 90% of which are singletons. This sequence joins TRBV6-1 and TRBJ2-5, with 8 bases matching TRBD2. The source was peripheral blood, collected on day 0 of AZD1222 vaccination. The TCR sequence derives from an adult in good health. The DNA for the CDR3 is TGTGCCAGCAGTGTACGCACCGGGACTAGTGACGAGACCCAGTACTTC. It encodes CASSVRTGTSDETQYF.